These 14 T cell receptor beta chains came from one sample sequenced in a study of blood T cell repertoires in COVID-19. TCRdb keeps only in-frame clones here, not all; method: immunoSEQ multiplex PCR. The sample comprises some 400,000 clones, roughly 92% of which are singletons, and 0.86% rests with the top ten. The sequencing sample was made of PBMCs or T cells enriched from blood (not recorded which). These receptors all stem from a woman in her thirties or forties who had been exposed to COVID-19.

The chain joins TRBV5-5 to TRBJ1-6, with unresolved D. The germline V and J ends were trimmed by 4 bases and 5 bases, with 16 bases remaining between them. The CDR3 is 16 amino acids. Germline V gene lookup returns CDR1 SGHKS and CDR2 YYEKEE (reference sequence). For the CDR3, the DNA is TGTGCCAGCAGCCATAGAATTGACATCGATAATTCACCCCTCCACTTT. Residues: CASSHRIDIDNSPLHF.

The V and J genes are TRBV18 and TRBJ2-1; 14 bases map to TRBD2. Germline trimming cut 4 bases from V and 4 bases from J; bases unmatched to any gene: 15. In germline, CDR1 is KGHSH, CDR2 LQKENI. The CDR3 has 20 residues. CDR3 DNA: TGTGCCAGCTCACGTACCGGGACAGGAGGGACTAGCGGGGGTTACAATGAGCAGTTCTTC. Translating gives CASSRTGTGGTSGGYNEQFF.

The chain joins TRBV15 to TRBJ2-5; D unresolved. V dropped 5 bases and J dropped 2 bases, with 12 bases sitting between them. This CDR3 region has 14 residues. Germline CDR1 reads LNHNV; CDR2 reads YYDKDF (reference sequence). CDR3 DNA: TGTGCCACCAGCTCCAGGATCGAACAAGAGACCCAGTACTTC. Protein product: CATSSRIEQETQYF.

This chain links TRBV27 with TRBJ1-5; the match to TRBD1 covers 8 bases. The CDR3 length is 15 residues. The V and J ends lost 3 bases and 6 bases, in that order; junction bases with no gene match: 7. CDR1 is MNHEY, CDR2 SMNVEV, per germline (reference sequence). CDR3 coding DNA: TGTGCCAGCAGTTTTGCAGGGGGCTTCGGTCAGCCCCAGCATTTT. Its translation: CASSFAGGFGQPQHF.

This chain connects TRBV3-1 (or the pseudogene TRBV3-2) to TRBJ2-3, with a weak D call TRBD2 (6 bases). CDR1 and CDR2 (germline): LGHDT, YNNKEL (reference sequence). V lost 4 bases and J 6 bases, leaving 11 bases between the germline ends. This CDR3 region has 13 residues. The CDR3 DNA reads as TGTGCCAGCAGCCCTAGCGCTCTTGATACGCAGTATTTT. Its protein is CASSPSALDTQYF.

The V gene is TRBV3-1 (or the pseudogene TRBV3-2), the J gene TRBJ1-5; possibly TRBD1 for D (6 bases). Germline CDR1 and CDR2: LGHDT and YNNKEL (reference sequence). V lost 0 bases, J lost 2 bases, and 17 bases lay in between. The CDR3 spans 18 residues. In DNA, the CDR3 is TGTGCCAGCAGCCAAGAGTTTATGGGCAGGGGAGGCAATCAGCCCCAGCATTTT. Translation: CASSQEFMGRGGNQPQHF.

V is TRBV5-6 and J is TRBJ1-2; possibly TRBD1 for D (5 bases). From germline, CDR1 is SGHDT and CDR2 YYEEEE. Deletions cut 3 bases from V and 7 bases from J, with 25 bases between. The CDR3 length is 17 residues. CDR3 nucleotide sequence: TGTGCCAGCAGCTGGTTGCGGGGCGGGCGGAGGTCTGGTGGCTACACCTTC. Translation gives CASSWLRGGRRSGGYTF.

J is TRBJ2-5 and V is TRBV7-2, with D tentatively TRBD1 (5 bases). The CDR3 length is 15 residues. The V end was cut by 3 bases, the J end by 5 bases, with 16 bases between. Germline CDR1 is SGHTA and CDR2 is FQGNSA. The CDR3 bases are TGTGCCAGCAGCTTTAGGGGCGGAGTCGGGGAGACCCAGTACTTC. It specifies CASSFRGGVGETQYF.

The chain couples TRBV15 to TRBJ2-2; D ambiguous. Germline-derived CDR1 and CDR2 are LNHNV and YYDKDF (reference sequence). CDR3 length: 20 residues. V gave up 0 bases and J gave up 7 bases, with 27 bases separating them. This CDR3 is CATSRDARRTEKGRFGELFF. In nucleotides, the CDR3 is TGTGCCACCAGCAGAGATGCTAGACGTACTGAGAAAGGTCGATTCGGGGAGCTGTTTTTT.

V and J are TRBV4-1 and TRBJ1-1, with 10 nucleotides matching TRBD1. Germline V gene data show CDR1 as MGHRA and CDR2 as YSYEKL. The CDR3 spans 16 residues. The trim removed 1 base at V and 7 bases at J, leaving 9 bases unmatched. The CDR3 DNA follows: TGCGCCAGCAGCCAAGTTGAGACAGGGGGCTTGGGTGAAGCTTTCTTT. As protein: CASSQVETGGLGEAFF.

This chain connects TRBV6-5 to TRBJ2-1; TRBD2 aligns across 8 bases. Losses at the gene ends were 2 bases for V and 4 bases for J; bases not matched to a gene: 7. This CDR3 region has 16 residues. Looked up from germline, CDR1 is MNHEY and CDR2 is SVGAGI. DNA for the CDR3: TGTGCCAGCAGTTACGGTAGCGGGGTGGGGTACAATGAGCAGTTCTTC. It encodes CASSYGSGVGYNEQFF.

In DNA, the CDR3 is TGCGCCAGCAGCTTGGGACAGCGAGGTGAAGCTTTCTTT. This sequence encodes CASSLGQRGEAFF. The chain combines TRBV5-1 with TRBJ1-1; the D gene is possibly TRBD1 (5 bases). The ends were cut back, 0 bases at V and 7 bases at J, with 10 bases in the middle. In germline, CDR1 is SGHRS, CDR2 YFSETQ. The CDR3 is 13 amino acids.

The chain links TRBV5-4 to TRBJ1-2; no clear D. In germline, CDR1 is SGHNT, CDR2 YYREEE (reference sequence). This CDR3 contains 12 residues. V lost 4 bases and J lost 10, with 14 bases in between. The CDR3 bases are TGTGCCAGCAGCGGCCGGGATCGTGACTACACCTTC. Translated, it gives CASSGRDRDYTF.

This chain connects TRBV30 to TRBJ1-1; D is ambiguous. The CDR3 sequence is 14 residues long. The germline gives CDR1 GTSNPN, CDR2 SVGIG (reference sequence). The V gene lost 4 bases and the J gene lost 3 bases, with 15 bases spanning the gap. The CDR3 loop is CAWMDSPGYTEAFF. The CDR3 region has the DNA TGTGCCTGGATGGACTCGCCGGGGTACACTGAAGCTTTCTTT.